This T cell receptor beta chain was sequenced for a study of beta chain features in type 1 diabetes (dated by TCRdb to between 2017 and 2018). Notes on the research overall: Patients and healthy donors did not differ in mean age, gender distribution, total cell number or subset yield. Across all samples, some 99 million sorted cells were examined, and cell number per subset correlated strongly with RNA yield. The study compared the TCRB repertoires of sorted circulating CD4+ T cell subsets in recently diagnosed type 1 diabetes patients with those in matched healthy donors. Regulatory and stem cell-like memory subsets were obtained from only 8 patients and about 8 healthy donors, while naive and central memory subsets were obtained from all 30 or so donors.

This clone has more than one count but fewer than ten. Its target antigen remains unknown. It has no much larger one-base neighbor in the sample; base qualities were not kept. The entire isolated RNA was reverse transcribed using the High Capacity cDNA Reverse Transcription Kit, and thus expressed TCRB transcripts were sequenced. Naive, central memory and regulatory T cell samples underwent deep immunoSEQ sequencing, averaging around 4 million total reads per sample. After sorted cells were lysed in RLT buffer, RNA was extracted with DNase-treated RNeasy Micro or Mini kits, with the choice depending on cell number. To prevent cross-contamination, every cell subset was processed on its own, while patient and healthy donor samples were processed together. Using the immunoSEQ multiplex PCR, TCRB sequences were amplified from cDNA into 87-bp fragments spanning the CDR3 region. Amplicons were sequenced on the Illumina HiSeq platform. As for the original processing: PCR bias was corrected computationally using synthetic template baselines, and reads within Hamming distance 2 were collapsed, with unmergeable singletons discarded. Reads were aligned against IMGT so that V, D and J genes, CDR3 length and insertions or deletions at six rearrangement sites could be assigned. Within each subset, clonotype counts were normalized to sorted cell number, and only after that were true diversity and Gini coefficients computed with the tcR R package. The overlap coefficient, calculated on TCRB nucleotide sequences, was used to measure repertoire sharing. Out-of-frame TCRB sequences from naive cells were analyzed to stand in for the pre-selection repertoire. TCRdb limited this immuneACCESS table to in-frame rearrangements with V and J called. A share of clones is missing; checked studies link under half to unresolved V genes, and the rest is unexplained. Clone size and V and J calls were adopted from that table, with D and trimming inferred from the DNA. Recorded for this sample are hundreds of thousands of clones; 8% to 13% of them occurred a single time. Roughly 0.016% of the sample is held by the ten biggest clonotypes.

Each donor gave one peripheral blood draw, approximately 0.11 L on average, collected into heparinised tubes. A BD FACSAria II was used to sort naive, central memory, regulatory and stem cell-like memory CD4+ T cells with a panel that included CD45RO, CCR7, CD25, CD127, CD95 and CD27. Every sorted population had a purity above 95%. PBMCs were isolated right away by Lymphoprep density gradient centrifugation and were stained directly, without culture. To minimize batch effects, samples were stained and sorted in pairs, one healthy donor with one patient per experiment. Broad study findings and their caveats: Because the HLA sub-analyses included only small numbers of individuals, any influence of HLA type on TCRB rearrangement was left unresolved. In all four CD4+ subsets, TCRB CDR3 length was moderately but significantly shorter in type 1 diabetes patients. Naive, central memory and regulatory TCRB repertoires appeared to be more similar among patients than among healthy donors. Sequencing cDNA rather than genomic DNA could over-represent highly expressing activated cells, although activation and CD3 levels did not differ between groups. At VDJ recombination sites, type 1 diabetes patients had fewer insertions and more deleted nucleotides, which implies abnormalities in thymic rearrangement. Shorter templates might have been favored by PCR, but patient and control samples were amplified and corrected together, so both groups would have been affected equally by any skew.

CDR1 and CDR2 (SGHRS, YFSETQ) derive from the germline V gene. Taken from cysteine to phenylalanine, the CDR3 has 16 residues. The read is trimmed to its CDR3 DNA, 48 bases read in frame from base 1. Cut back by 0 bases and 1 base, the V and J ends lie 12 bases apart. Rearrangement joined TRBV5-1 to TRBJ2-3; the D gene is perhaps TRBD2, from 6 matching bases. The sequence was collected from a woman in her twenties or thirties in good health. What was sequenced was naive CD4+ T cells from blood. The sample's cell subset or site label, in plain terms: true naive CD4+ T cells. The sequence in DNA is TGCGCCAGCAGCTTGGCTACTAGCCGGGGCACAGATACGCAGTATTTT. It specifies CASSLATSRGTDTQYF.